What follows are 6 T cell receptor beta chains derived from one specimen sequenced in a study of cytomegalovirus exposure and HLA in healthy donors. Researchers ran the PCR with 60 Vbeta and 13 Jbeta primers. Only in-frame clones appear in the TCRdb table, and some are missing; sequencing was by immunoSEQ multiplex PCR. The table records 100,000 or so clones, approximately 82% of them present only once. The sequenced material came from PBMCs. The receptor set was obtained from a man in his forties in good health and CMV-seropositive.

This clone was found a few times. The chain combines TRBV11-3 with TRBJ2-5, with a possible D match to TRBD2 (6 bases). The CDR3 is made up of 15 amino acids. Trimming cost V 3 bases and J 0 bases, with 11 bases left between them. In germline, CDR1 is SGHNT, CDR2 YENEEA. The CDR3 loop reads CASSLGGGYQETQYF. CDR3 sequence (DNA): TGTGCCAGCAGCTTGGGAGGCGGTTACCAAGAGACCCAGTACTTC.

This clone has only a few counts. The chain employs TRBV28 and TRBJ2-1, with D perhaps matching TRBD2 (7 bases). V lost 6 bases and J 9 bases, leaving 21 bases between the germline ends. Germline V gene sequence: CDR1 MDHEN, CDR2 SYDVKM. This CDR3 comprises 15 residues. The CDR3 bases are TGTGCCAGCAGCCAACAGGGAGGGGGGGGCCTTGAGCAGTTCTTC. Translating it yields CASSQQGGGGLEQFF. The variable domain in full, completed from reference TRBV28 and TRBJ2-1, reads DVKVTQSSRYLVKRTGEKVFLECVQDMDHENMFWYRQDPGLGLRLIYFSYDVKMKEKGDIPEGYSVSREKKERFSLILESASTNQTSMYLCASSQQGGGGLEQFFGPGTRLTVL.

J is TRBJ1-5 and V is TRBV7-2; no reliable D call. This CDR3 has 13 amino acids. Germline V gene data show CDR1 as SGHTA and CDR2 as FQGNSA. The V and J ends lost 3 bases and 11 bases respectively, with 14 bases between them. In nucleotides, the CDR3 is TGTGCCAGCAGCTTTAACACCGGCCGGGCCCAGCATTTT. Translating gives CASSFNTGRAQHF.

CDR3 region: CAIGQRGIYEQYF. The CDR3 nucleotides read TGTGCCATCGGACAAAGGGGAATCTACGAGCAGTACTTC. The chain combines TRBV10-3 with TRBJ2-7; D possibly corresponds to TRBD1 (5 bases). Trimming took off 8 bases at V and 3 bases at J, with 14 bases between the two ends. The CDR3 extends over 13 amino acids. Germline V gives CDR1 ENHRY, CDR2 SYGVKD.

The CDR3 region is CASSNSSGRGSYEQYF. The CDR3 region has the DNA TGTGCCAGCAGCAATTCCAGCGGGAGGGGCTCCTACGAGCAGTACTTC. This chain joins TRBV7-2 and TRBJ2-7; 10 nucleotides align to TRBD2. The germline V gene has CDR1 SGHTA and CDR2 FQGNSA. V lost 5 bases to trimming and J lost 0 bases; unmatched junction nucleotides: 7. This CDR3 comprises 16 residues.

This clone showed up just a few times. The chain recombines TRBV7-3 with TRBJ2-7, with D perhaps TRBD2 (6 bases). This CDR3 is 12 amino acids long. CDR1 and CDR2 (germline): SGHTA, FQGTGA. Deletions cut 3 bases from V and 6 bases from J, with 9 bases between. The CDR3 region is CASSFGGPEQYF. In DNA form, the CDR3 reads TGTGCCAGCAGCTTCGGAGGGCCCGAGCAGTACTTC.